The 24 T cell receptor beta chains presented below share a single source sample, sequenced in a study of blood T cell dynamics during melanoma immunotherapy. Libraries were prepared by immunoSEQ multiplex PCR; TCRdb keeps only in-frame clonotypes and omits some of them. The sample lists more than 10,000 clones; around nine tenths were seen once. The time point denotes: week 3, after first cycle of checkpoint inhibitor. Sequenced material: effector memory CD8+ T cells from blood, taken from a patient treated with checkpoint blockade. The receptor set was obtained from a human donor with melanoma.

CDR3 residues: CASSYIRAPDTEPNQPQHF. The CDR3 coding sequence is TGTGCCAGCAGTTACATAAGGGCCCCCGACACGGAACCCAATCAGCCCCAGCATTTT. The gene calls are TRBV27 and TRBJ1-5; D gene uncertain. V was clipped by 4 bases and J by 3 bases, with 25 bases between them. The germline gives CDR1 MNHEY, CDR2 SMNVEV (reference sequence). The CDR3 length is 19 residues.

The chain carries TRBV27 and TRBJ1-4; tentative D call: TRBD1 (5 bases). The germline CDR1 and CDR2 sequences are MNHEY and SMNVEV (reference sequence). V lost 5 bases and J lost 0, with 10 bases in between. The CDR3 runs 15 residues. In DNA, the CDR3 is TGTGCCAGCAGTGGCCAGGGTGCAACTAATGAAAAACTGTTTTTT. It encodes CASSGQGATNEKLFF.

In this sample, this clone turned up once. V and J are TRBV19 and TRBJ2-1, with D unresolved. Trimming removed 0 bases from V and 0 bases from J, with 12 bases in between. The CDR3 extends over 17 amino acids. The germline gives CDR1 LNHDA, CDR2 SQIVND (reference sequence). In DNA form, the CDR3 reads TGTGCCAGTAGTATAGATTGGGGAACATACTCCTACAATGAGCAGTTCTTC. Protein: CASSIDWGTYSYNEQFF.

In nucleotides, the CDR3 is TGTGCCAGCAGCTGGGGGCATTCTGGCCTCTATGGCTACACCTTC. Residues: CASSWGHSGLYGYTF. The chain employs TRBV7-9 and TRBJ1-2; D may be TRBD1 (6 bases). There are 15 residues in the CDR3. Germline V lookup: CDR1 SEHNR, CDR2 FQNEAQ (reference sequence). Trimming took off 4 bases at V and 4 bases at J, with 16 bases between the two ends.

V and J are TRBV7-8 and TRBJ2-1; 10 bases align to TRBD2. The J segment lost 7 bases and the V segment lost 5 bases, leaving 11 bases of the junction unmatched. Germline V gives CDR1 SGHVS, CDR2 FQNEAQ. CDR3 length: 16 amino acids. Here the CDR3 DNA reads TGTGCCAGCAGCCACCAAGCGGGAGGGCCAAGGAATGAGCAGTTCTTC. It yields the protein CASSHQAGGPRNEQFF.

CDR3: CASSLIGAGAGETQYF. In DNA, the CDR3 is TGTGCCAGCAGCTTAATAGGGGCAGGGGCAGGGGAGACCCAGTACTTC. This rearrangement joins TRBV7-3 to TRBJ2-5, with D possibly being TRBD1 (6 bases). The CDR3 is made up of 16 amino acids. The germline V gene encodes CDR1 SGHTA and CDR2 FQGTGA. V was trimmed by 1 base and J by 5 bases, leaving 17 bases between them.

The chain carries TRBV14 and TRBJ2-7; weak D call: TRBD2 (5 bases). This CDR3 region has 14 residues. Germline V gene sequence: CDR1 SGHDN, CDR2 FVKESK. Trimming removed 10 bases at V and 2 bases at J, with 18 bases between. CDR3 DNA sequence: TGTGCCACCGCCTTTGTAGCGCCGGCCTACGAGCAGTACTTC. Translating gives CATAFVAPAYEQYF.

The chain is built from TRBV7-9 and TRBJ1-4, with TRBD1 as a possible D gene (6 bases). This CDR3 comprises 16 residues. Trimming stripped 4 bases from V and 3 bases from J, with 15 bases between. Germline CDR1 is SEHNR and CDR2 is FQNEAQ (reference sequence). CDR3 protein: CASSSSSQGANEKLFF. The CDR3, as DNA: TGTGCCAGCAGCTCTTCCTCACAGGGTGCTAATGAAAAACTGTTTTTT.

The gene calls are TRBV10-3 and TRBJ2-1; D unclear. Germline lookup yields CDR1 ENHRY and CDR2 SYGVKD. The CDR3 has 13 amino acids. Trimming cost V 5 bases and J 8 bases, with 13 bases left between them. The CDR3 reads CAISPTSDYEQFF. The CDR3 DNA is TGTGCCATCAGTCCAACCAGCGATTATGAGCAGTTCTTC.

This clone is a singleton in its sample. The rearrangement uses TRBV5-6 and TRBJ2-5; unclear D gene. From germline, CDR1 is SGHDT and CDR2 YYEEEE. CDR3 length: 15 residues. V shed 2 bases and J shed 0 bases, with 11 bases lying between them. The CDR3 region is CASSFRDMYQETQYF. In nucleotides, the CDR3 is TGTGCCAGCAGCTTCAGAGACATGTACCAAGAGACCCAGTACTTC. Full variable domain (remainder filled in from reference TRBV5-6 and TRBJ2-5): DAGVTQSPTHLIKTRGQQVTLRCSPKSGHDTVSWYQQALGQGPQFIFQYYEEEERQRGNFPDRFSGHQFPNYSSELNVNALLLGDSALYLCASSFRDMYQETQYFGPGTRLLVL.

The genes are TRBV2 and TRBJ2-5, with no clear D. The tail of the sequence fits TRBJ2-7 better, so the J call may be wrong. This CDR3 has 12 residues. Germline CDR1 SNHLY, CDR2 FYNNEI. CDR3 loop: CASSDGAYEQYF. The CDR3 bases are TGTGCCAGCAGTGACGGCGCCTACGAGCAGTACTTC.

The chain has TRBV27 and TRBJ1-5, with D possibly being TRBD1 (5 bases). In germline, CDR1 is MNHEY, CDR2 SMNVEV (reference sequence). V was shortened by 3 bases and J by 6 bases, with 12 bases between the two germline ends. The CDR3 spans 14 residues. DNA of the CDR3: TGTGCCAGCAGTTTTCGGGGGGTAGGTCAGCCCCAGCATTTT. Amino acids: CASSFRGVGQPQHF.

The chain combines TRBV11-2 with TRBJ2-3, with a weak D call TRBD2 (5 bases). Germline loops: CDR1 SGHAT, CDR2 FQNNGV. This CDR3 contains 16 residues. Trimming cost V 1 base and J 2 bases, with 13 bases left between them. CDR3 coding DNA: TGTGCCAGCAGCTTAGTCGGTCGGGGTACCACAGATACGCAGTATTTT. This encodes CASSLVGRGTTDTQYF.

This chain connects TRBV6-1 to TRBJ2-7, with a tentative D call TRBD2 (5 bases). The germline CDR1 and CDR2 sequences are MNHNS and SASEGT. CDR3 length: 11 residues. V dropped 5 bases and J dropped 7 bases, with 9 bases sitting between them. The CDR3: CASSNGGEQYF. The CDR3 DNA reads TGTGCCAGCAGTAACGGCGGGGAGCAGTACTTC.

The rearrangement links TRBV15 to TRBJ2-1; 9 bases match TRBD2. Germline assignment: CDR1 LNHNV and CDR2 YYDKDF (reference sequence). The CDR3 has 15 amino acids. V was pared by 5 bases and J by 6 bases, with 8 bases of the junction left unmatched. The CDR3 DNA follows: TGTGCCACCAGCTCCCGACTAGCGGCGGGCAATGAGCAGTTCTTC. Protein sequence: CATSSRLAAGNEQFF.

The chain employs TRBV27 and TRBJ2-1; TRBD1 aligns across 10 bases. This CDR3 spans 17 amino acids. The V gene's germline CDR1 is MNHEY and CDR2 SMNVEV (reference sequence). J lost 6 bases, V lost 4 bases, and 12 bases had no gene match. The CDR3 DNA reads TGTGCCAGCAGTTCAACCGGGACAGGGGCTTGGGGCAATGAGCAGTTCTTC. Its translation: CASSSTGTGAWGNEQFF.

The chain is built from TRBV11-2 and TRBJ2-1; maybe TRBD1 (6 bases). The CDR3 is 16 residues long. From germline, CDR1 is SGHAT and CDR2 FQNNGV. V was clipped by 5 bases and J by 3 bases, with 17 bases between them. CDR3 DNA: TGTGCCAGCAGCCACCGGACAGCGTTGGACTACAATGAGCAGTTCTTC. Translation: CASSHRTALDYNEQFF.

The chain uses TRBV6-5 and TRBJ1-2; perhaps TRBD1 as D (6 bases). The V gene's germline CDR1 is MNHEY and CDR2 SVGAGI. Trimming cost V 7 bases and J 6 bases, with 15 bases left between them. This CDR3 comprises 13 residues. The CDR3 spells CASKLARGDGYTF. CDR3 coding DNA: TGTGCCAGCAAATTGGCCAGGGGCGATGGCTACACCTTC.

The chain uses TRBV7-8 and TRBJ2-2, with D tentatively TRBD1 (6 bases). The V and J ends lost 5 bases and 6 bases respectively, with 22 bases between them. The CDR3 spans 17 residues. Germline V gene sequence: CDR1 SGHVS, CDR2 FQNEAQ. The CDR3 spells CASSNHPGHPLSGELFF. The CDR3, as DNA: TGTGCCAGCAGCAACCACCCGGGACACCCTCTTTCCGGGGAGCTGTTTTTT.

The chain combines TRBV19 with TRBJ1-5; TRBD1 agrees at 8 bases. After removal of 2 bases from V and 0 bases from J, the junction contained 12 bases not matched to a gene. This CDR3 contains 19 residues. Germline V gene data show CDR1 as LNHDA and CDR2 as SQIVND (reference sequence). CDR3 protein: CASSISRDRSPHSNQPQHF. The CDR3 DNA follows: TGTGCCAGTAGTATATCACGGGACAGGAGTCCTCATAGCAATCAGCCCCAGCATTTT.

The chain has TRBV7-7 and TRBJ2-3; D might be TRBD1 or TRBD2, each matching 5 bases. The germline V and J ends were trimmed by 5 bases and 3 bases, with 9 bases remaining between them. Germline V gene sequence: CDR1 SSHAT, CDR2 FNYEAQ (reference sequence). This CDR3 region has 13 residues. The CDR3 region is CASSQGETDTQYF. In nucleotides, the CDR3 is TGTGCCAGCAGCCAAGGGGAGACAGATACGCAGTATTTT.

V is TRBV7-6 and J is TRBJ1-1, with D uncertain. CDR1 is SGHVS and CDR2 is FNYEAQ in the germline V gene. V lost 4 bases and J 0 bases, leaving 3 bases between the germline ends. This CDR3 contains 12 residues. The CDR3 DNA follows: TGTGCCAGCAGCTCAATGAACACTGAAGCTTTCTTT. This codes for CASSSMNTEAFF.

The chain carries TRBV29-1 and TRBJ1-3; D gene unclear. Germline V lookup: CDR1 SQVTM, CDR2 ANQGSEA. Trimming left V 4 bases short and J 0 bases short, with 13 bases between. This CDR3 is built from 15 residues. The CDR3 bases are TGCAGCGTTGTATTTACGGAATACTCTGGAAACACCATATATTTT. It encodes CSVVFTEYSGNTIYF. The full variable domain, completed using reference TRBV29-1 and TRBJ1-3, is SAVISQKPSRDICQRGTSLTIQCQVDSQVTMMFWYRQQPGQSLTLIATANQGSEATYESGFVIDKFPISRPNLTFSTLTVSNMSPEDSSIYLCSVVFTEYSGNTIYFGEGSWLTVV.

The DNA of the CDR3 is TGTGCCAGCAGTGAGCTAGGATACGAGCAGTACTTC. Its translation is CASSELGYEQYF. This chain joins TRBV2 and TRBJ2-5; no clear D gene. The DNA end is more similar to TRBJ2-7, so the J call may be wrong. The germline gives CDR1 SNHLY, CDR2 FYNNEI. The CDR3 runs 12 residues.